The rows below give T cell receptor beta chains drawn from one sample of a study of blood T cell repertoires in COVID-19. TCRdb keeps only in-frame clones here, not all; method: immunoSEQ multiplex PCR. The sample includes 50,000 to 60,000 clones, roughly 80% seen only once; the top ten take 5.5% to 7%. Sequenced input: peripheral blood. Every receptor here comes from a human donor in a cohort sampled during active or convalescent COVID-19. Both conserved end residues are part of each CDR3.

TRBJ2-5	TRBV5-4	CASSLRQLQETQYF
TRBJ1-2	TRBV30	CAWSRGVYDGYTF
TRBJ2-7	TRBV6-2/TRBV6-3	CASSYSVIGQGYEQYF
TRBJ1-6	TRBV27	CASSPTGRPYSSPLHF
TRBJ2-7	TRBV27	CASTPRGRATYEQYF
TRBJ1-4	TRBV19	CASRMLTGAGEKLFF
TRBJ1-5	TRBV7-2	CASSLYRGRQPQHF
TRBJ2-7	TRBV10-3	CAIGGQRGSYEQYF
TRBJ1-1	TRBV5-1	CASSLRVGTEAFF
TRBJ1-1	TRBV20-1	CSASVGVGTEAFF
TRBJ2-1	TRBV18	CASSDSSSYNEQFF
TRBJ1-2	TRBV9	CASSVWVGGAGGYTF
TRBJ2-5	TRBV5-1	CASNSRGIRGLFQETQYF
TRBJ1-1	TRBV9	CASSVGGRGITEAFF
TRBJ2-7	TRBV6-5	CASRTQGIHEQYF
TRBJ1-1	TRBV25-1	CASSVGAVTEAFF
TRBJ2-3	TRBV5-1	CASSLEWGGSTDTQYF
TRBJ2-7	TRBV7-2	CASSLGGGAGYEQYF
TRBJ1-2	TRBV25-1	CATQFNYGYTF
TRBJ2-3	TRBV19	CASSAGGVTDTQYF
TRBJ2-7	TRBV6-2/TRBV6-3	CASSYRAGGYEQYF
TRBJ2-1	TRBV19	CASLDGTGIYNEQFF
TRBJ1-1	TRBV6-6	CASSYSMLDLNTEAFF
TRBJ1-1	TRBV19	CASSIVFGRGTEAFF
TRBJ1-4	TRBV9	CASSESRGSNEKLFF
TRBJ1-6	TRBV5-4	CASSLLDRGDSPLHF
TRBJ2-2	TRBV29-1	CSALKRGRSGELFF
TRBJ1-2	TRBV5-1	CASSLLADYGYTF
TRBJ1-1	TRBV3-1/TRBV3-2	CASSQGLQGGENTEAFF
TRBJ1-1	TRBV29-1	CSVYRVTEAFF
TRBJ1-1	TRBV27	CASSLAGFLNTEAFF
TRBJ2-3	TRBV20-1	CSASLRGTDTQYF
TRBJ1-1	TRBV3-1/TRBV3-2	CASSPILGGGTEAFF
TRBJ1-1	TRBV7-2	CASSLLNTEAFF
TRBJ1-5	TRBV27	CASSQLQGANQPQHF
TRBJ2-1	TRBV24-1	CATSDPNSGGVGNEQFF
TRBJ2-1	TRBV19	CASSIGGQVYNEQFF
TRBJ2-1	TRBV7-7	CASSAGRLVTYNEQFF
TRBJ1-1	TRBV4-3	CASSLGGVRNTEAFF
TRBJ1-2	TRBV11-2	CASSLWDGSGYTF